This passage covers 20 T cell receptor beta chains from one sample sequenced in a study of T-cell reconstitution after alpha-beta-depleted transplantation in children. TCRbeta library construction was performed incorporating unique molecular identifiers. From the PCR reads, TCRdb called clonotypes with MiXCR, one entry per CDR3 protein. The sample records more than 25,000 distinct CDR3 sequences, under 7% being singletons. The material sequenced was PBMCs, mostly from graft donor cells, taken 180 days after TCRalphabeta/CD19-depleted stem cell transplant. These TCRs come from a male patient under 18 who had a stem cell transplant for acute myeloid leukemia, so the T cells may come from the graft donor.

This clonotype has at least ten counts. This rearrangement joins TRBV19 to TRBJ2-2; tentatively, D is TRBD1 (6 bases). Trimming stripped 7 bases from V and 5 bases from J, with 14 bases between. The CDR3 extends over 14 amino acids. The V gene's germline CDR1 is LNHDA and CDR2 SQIVND (reference sequence). The CDR3 protein is CASKTQGRTGELFF. Written as DNA, the CDR3 is TGTGCCAGTAAGACCCAGGGGCGGACCGGGGAGCTGTTTTTT.

The table lists this clonotype with many counts. The chain employs TRBV5-4 and TRBJ2-1, with 8 bases matching TRBD1. V shed 4 bases and J 5 bases; nucleotides not matched to a gene: 8. The CDR3 totals 15 residues. Germline V gene lookup returns CDR1 SGHNT and CDR2 YYREEE (reference sequence). CDR3 residues: CASSPRQGRHNEQFF. In nucleotides, the CDR3 is TGTGCCAGCAGCCCCCGACAGGGGCGTCACAATGAGCAGTTCTTC.

At least ten counts were recorded for this clonotype. This sequence joins TRBV9 and TRBJ1-1; unclear D gene. Trimming took 0 bases from V and 0 from J, leaving 9 bases between them. The V gene's germline CDR1 is SGDLS and CDR2 YYNGEE. This CDR3 is built from 15 residues. For the CDR3, the DNA is TGTGCCAGCAGCGTAGAAGGCGTAATGAACACTGAAGCTTTCTTT. As protein: CASSVEGVMNTEAFF.

This clonotype has a count of ten or more. This chain uses TRBV3-1 with TRBJ2-7, with a weak D call TRBD2 (6 bases). The germline V gene has CDR1 LGHDT and CDR2 YNNKEL (reference sequence). V was pared by 4 bases and J by 0 bases, with 22 bases between. This CDR3 has 18 amino acids. The CDR3 DNA sequence: TGTGCCAGCAGCCTCTCATTTCGGGGGAGACAAAGCTCCTACGAGCAGTACTTC. This sequence encodes CASSLSFRGRQSSYEQYF.

This clonotype was counted many times. The chain links TRBV6-5 to TRBJ1-1; 10 bases agree with TRBD1. The V and J ends lost 3 bases and 2 bases, in that order; junction bases with no gene match: 9. The CDR3 totals 17 residues. Germline values: CDR1 MNHEY, CDR2 SVGAGI. CDR3 sequence (DNA): TGTGCCAGCAGTTATCGGGACAGGGGTGCGGGAAACACTGAAGCTTTCTTT. It yields the protein CASSYRDRGAGNTEAFF.

This clonotype was counted many times. V is TRBV7-2 and J is TRBJ1-1; D is uncertain. The V gene lost 1 base and the J gene lost 0 bases, with 6 bases spanning the gap. Per the germline V gene, CDR1 is SGHTA and CDR2 is FQGNSA. This CDR3 is built from 14 residues. In DNA, the CDR3 is TGTGCCAGCAGCTTAGAACAGATGAACACTGAAGCTTTCTTT. It is translated as CASSLEQMNTEAFF.

The J gene is TRBJ2-7, the V gene TRBV20-1; no firm D call. This CDR3 has 14 amino acids. V lost 6 bases to trimming and J lost 3 bases, with 18 bases between them. The V gene's germline CDR1 is DFQATT and CDR2 SNEGSKA (reference sequence). The CDR3 region is CSATRRGQHYEQYF. In DNA form, the CDR3 reads TGCAGTGCAACCCGACGCGGCCAACACTACGAGCAGTACTTC.

Many counts were recorded for this clonotype. Written as DNA, the CDR3 is TGTGCCAGCAGCGGGGGGGGGCGAGGGGATTCACCCCTCCACTTT. Encoded protein: CASSGGGRGDSPLHF. The rearrangement joins TRBV9 to TRBJ1-6; perhaps TRBD1 as D (6 bases). The CDR3 contains 15 residues. Germline CDR1 is SGDLS and CDR2 is YYNGEE. The V end lost 3 bases, the J end lost 8 bases, and 15 bases lay between the germline ends.

This clonotype was seen at least ten times. This rearrangement joins TRBV3-1 to TRBJ1-5; no clear D gene. The V gene lost 5 bases and the J gene lost 2 bases, with 10 bases spanning the gap. CDR1 LGHDT and CDR2 YNNKEL come from the germline V gene (reference sequence). The CDR3 consists of 14 residues. CDR3 sequence: CASSDFGRNQPQHF. Written as DNA, the CDR3 is TGTGCCAGCAGCGATTTTGGCCGCAATCAGCCCCAGCATTTT.

There are many counts of this clonotype. The chain uses TRBV6-5 and TRBJ2-7; TRBD1 agrees at 7 bases. The trim removed 4 bases at V and 1 base at J, leaving 4 bases unmatched. The CDR3 spans 14 residues. Germline V gene lookup returns CDR1 MNHEY and CDR2 SVGAGI. CDR3 sequence reads: CASSSWGQSYEQYF. The DNA of the CDR3 is TGTGCCAGCAGTTCCTGGGGACAGTCCTACGAGCAGTACTTC.

The rearrangement joins TRBV11-3 to TRBJ2-1; D ambiguous. CDR3 size: 13 residues. Trimming pared 5 bases from V and 8 bases from J, leaving 13 bases between. In germline, CDR1 is SGHNT, CDR2 YENEEA. The CDR3 bases are TGTGCCAGCAGCCCTTCCTCTGGGGATGAGCAGTTCTTC. Translated: CASSPSSGDEQFF.

The table lists this clonotype with many counts. V and J are TRBV20-1 and TRBJ2-1; 8 nucleotides match TRBD2. The germline V gene encodes CDR1 DFQATT and CDR2 SNEGSKA (reference sequence). Losses at the gene ends were 0 bases for V and 3 bases for J; bases not matched to a gene: 7. This CDR3 is built from 16 residues. CDR3 in DNA: TGCAGTGCTAGAGATCTAGCGGGCAAGTTCTACAATGAGCAGTTCTTC. Translation: CSARDLAGKFYNEQFF.

This clonotype was counted many times. The V and J genes are TRBV27 and TRBJ2-2, with 9 bases fitting TRBD2. The CDR3 is made up of 15 amino acids. CDR1 and CDR2 from the germline V gene are MNHEY and SMNVEV (reference sequence). Losses at the gene ends were 5 bases for V and 4 bases for J; bases not matched to a gene: 5. The CDR3: CASSLSGSSTGELFF. CDR3 in DNA: TGTGCCAGCAGTCTTAGCGGGAGTAGCACCGGGGAGCTGTTTTTT.

This clonotype was seen ten or more times. The J gene is TRBJ1-5, the V gene TRBV19; tentatively, D is TRBD1 (5 bases). Trimming shortened V by 8 bases and J by 8 bases, and 7 bases separated the two germline ends. Germline values: CDR1 LNHDA, CDR2 SQIVND (reference sequence). CDR3 length: 10 residues. The CDR3 DNA reads as TGTGCCAGTGGGGCGAAGCCCCAGCATTTT. It codes for CASGAKPQHF.

This clonotype was observed at least ten times. The rearrangement joins TRBV25-1 to TRBJ1-2; D call uncertain. V was clipped by 5 bases and J by 0 bases, with 10 bases between them. The CDR3 is made up of 14 amino acids. CDR1 and CDR2 (germline): MGHDK, SYGVNS. The DNA of the CDR3 is TGTGCCAGCAGTTCGGGCAGCACTAACTATGGCTACACCTTC. Its protein product is CASSSGSTNYGYTF.

This clonotype was recorded at least ten times. J is TRBJ2-3 and V is TRBV15; D perhaps matches TRBD2 (6 bases). Germline CDR1 reads LNHNV; CDR2 reads YYDKDF (reference sequence). The CDR3 is 13 amino acids. V was trimmed by 5 bases and J by 4 bases, leaving 10 bases between them. CDR3 residues: CATSLGLPDTQYF. Here the CDR3 DNA reads TGTGCCACCAGCCTAGGACTACCAGATACGCAGTATTTT.

This clonotype appeared many times. V usage is TRBV7-2 and J usage is TRBJ1-4; 9 nucleotides line up with TRBD1. Germline CDR1 and CDR2: SGHTA and FQGNSA. The CDR3 totals 14 residues. V gave up 2 bases and J gave up 8 bases; unmatched junction bases: 3. For the CDR3, the DNA is TGTGCCAGCAGCTTAACAGGGGGCAGGGAAAAACTGTTTTTT. It codes for CASSLTGGREKLFF.

This clonotype was picked up many times. V usage is TRBV7-2 and J usage is TRBJ1-4, with D uncertain. Trimming removed 5 bases at V and 5 bases at J, with 15 bases between. There are 15 residues in the CDR3. CDR1 is SGHTA and CDR2 is FQGNSA in the germline V gene. CDR3 sequence (DNA): TGTGCCAGCAGCCAATCGGGCGGATGGAATGAAAAACTGTTTTTT. Its protein product is CASSQSGGWNEKLFF.

This clonotype appeared many times. The chain joins TRBV27 to TRBJ2-5; 9 bases are a match to TRBD1. The V gene end was trimmed by 2 bases and the J gene end by 2 bases; junction bases not matched to a gene: 3. Germline V gene data show CDR1 as MNHEY and CDR2 as SMNVEV (reference sequence). This CDR3 is 15 amino acids long. CDR3 nucleotides: TGTGCCAGCAGTTTAGCCGGGACAGGGCAAGAGACCCAGTACTTC. Encoded protein: CASSLAGTGQETQYF.

This clonotype was counted at least ten times. The V gene is TRBV28, the J gene TRBJ2-6, with 8 positions matching TRBD1. Germline CDR1 MDHEN, CDR2 SYDVKM. V gave up 6 bases and J gave up 3 bases; unmatched junction bases: 13. This CDR3 contains 18 residues. CDR3 region: CASRTGAANSGGANVLTF. Written as DNA, the CDR3 is TGTGCCAGCAGGACAGGGGCCGCAAACTCCGGTGGGGCCAACGTCCTGACTTTC.